This TCR beta chain was retrieved from a study of blood T cell repertoires in COVID-19. At the level of the study: The United States, Italy and Spain provided the acute and convalescent COVID-19 samples.

The CDR3 runs 17 residues. The germline V and J ends were trimmed by 6 bases and 0 bases, with 18 bases remaining between them. Germline V gives CDR1 SGHAT, CDR2 FQNNGV. The method was immunoSEQ multiplex PCR; TCRdb's version includes in-frame clones alone and lacks a portion of them. The repertoire holds around 60,000 clones, with roughly 86% as singletons. The sequence was collected from a man aged 50 or older with active COVID-19. This chain joins TRBV11-2 and TRBJ2-1; D might be TRBD1 (7 bases). The source material was peripheral blood. The CDR3 protein is CASRLASYRGSYNEQFF. CDR3 DNA: TGTGCCAGCAGACTAGCTTCTTACAGGGGCTCCTACAATGAGCAGTTCTTC.